This TCR beta chain originates from a study of cytomegalovirus exposure and HLA in healthy donors. About the study: The study's early data release held about 85 million unique TCRs from HLA-typed donors.

As for this clone: Its antigen is not known.

Findings of the study overall: CMV serostatus was the sole immune exposure information available. The listing of 150 or so TCR beta chains classed them as cytomegalovirus-associated. Researchers reportedly found TCR beta sequences accurately predicted most subjects' HLA-A and HLA-B alleles.

The PCR employed 60 Vbeta primers together with 13 Jbeta primers. Clones were read by immunoSEQ multiplex PCR, and TCRdb kept only the in-frame ones, dropping some. The clone table shows some 67,000 clones, with the ten largest holding more than 1.5%. The V and J ends lost 3 bases and 3 bases respectively, with 13 bases between them. Germline V gene sequence: CDR1 SGHRS, CDR2 YFSETQ. The CDR3 covers 14 residues. Sequencing used PBMCs. This receptor was obtained from a woman younger than 45 in good health and CMV-seronegative. The chain carries TRBV5-1 and TRBJ2-7; the D gene is possibly TRBD1 (6 bases). The DNA of the CDR3 is TGCGCCAGCAGCTGGGGACACCTGTACTACGAGCAGTACTTC. Its protein is CASSWGHLYYEQYF.